A selection of T cell receptor beta chains follows, all from one sample in a study of shared T cell receptors in the human thymus. Using immunoSEQ multiplex PCR, the repertoire was profiled, and TCRdb retains in-frame clones only, with some absent. This sample carries some 760,000 clones, 70% to 90% of them seen once, and the ten largest clones take more than 0.008%. This sample also belongs to another study, concerning human thymus T cells.

Sequencing was carried out using thymocytes. The receptors were gathered from a girl under three years old with a congenital heart defect. Each CDR3 is given with its conserved first and last residue. The D gene is left open where the match is weak. The listing skips clone size in some rows; elsewhere it reads once, few, many or a size class.

TRBJ1-2 TRBV29-1 . . TGCAGCGTTGAATCGGTGAACTATGGCTACACCTTC CSVESVNYGYTF
TRBJ1-5 TRBV27 . . TGTGCCAGCAGTCCGCTGGGGGGGAATCAGCCCCAGCATTTT CASSPLGGNQPQHF
TRBJ2-5 TRBV15 . TRBD1 TGTGCCACCAGCAGAGGGTTTGAGGACAGGGGGTACCAAGAGACCCAGTACTTC CATSRGFEDRGYQETQYF
TRBJ1-1 TRBV5-8 . TRBD1 TGTGCCAGCAGCTTGGCTATAATCATACAGGGGGTGAAAGGAACTGAAGCTTTCTTT CASSLAIIIQGVKGTEAFF
TRBJ2-1 TRBV6-1 . TRBD1 TGTGCCAGCATAGGACAGGGGTTTTCCAATGAGCAGTTCTTC CASIGQGFSNEQFF
TRBJ1-5 TRBV28 . TRBD1 TGTGCCAGCAGTTCAACAGGGGGCGCAGGTCAGCCCCAGCATTTT CASSSTGGAGQPQHF
TRBJ2-7 TRBV6-5 . . TGTGCCAGCAGCCCTCGGGACTCCCGATCCTACGAGCAGTACTTC CASSPRDSRSYEQYF
TRBJ2-3 TRBV6-5 few . TGTGCCAGCAGTTACTCCATGACGAGGGGCACAGATACGCAGTATTTT CASSYSMTRGTDTQYF
TRBJ1-2 TRBV6-1 . TRBD1 TGTGCCAGCAGTGAAACGGGATGGCAGGGGGCTTTCAAATGGAGCTATGGCTACACCTTC CASSETGWQGAFKWSYGYTF
TRBJ1-1 TRBV7-9 . . TGTGCCAGCAGCTTGCTCTGGGACAATGCGAACACTGAAGCTTTCTTT CASSLLWDNANTEAFF
TRBJ2-7 TRBV6-5 few . TGTGCCAGCAGTTACGTACTAAGCAGGGCATTGAACGAGCAGTACTTC CASSYVLSRALNEQYF
TRBJ2-7 TRBV4-2 . . TGTGCCAGCAGCCAAACCTCCTCGAAGCTGTGGGAGCAGTACTTC CASSQTSSKLWEQYF
TRBJ2-7 TRBV6-5 . . TGTGCCACCCGGCGGATCCACTTCTACGAGCAGTACTTC CATRRIHFYEQYF
TRBJ1-4 TRBV11-2 . . TGTGCCAGCAGCTCCCGGGACATCCCCAATGAAAAACTGTTTTTT CASSSRDIPNEKLFF
TRBJ2-3 TRBV7-2 . TRBD1 TGTGCCAGCAGCCTATTGGGACAGGGAGCGCAGTATTTT CASSLLGQGAQYF
TRBJ1-5 TRBV6-1 . TRBD1 TGTGCCAGCAGGGACGAGACAGGGACTGGTCAGCCCCAGCATTTT CASRDETGTGQPQHF
TRBJ1-2 TRBV19 . . TGTGCCAGTAGTAATACGGGGACAAGACCCTATGGCTACACCTTC CASSNTGTRPYGYTF
TRBJ1-1 TRBV28 . . TGTGCCAGCAGTTTGCGATCCGGGGGCACTGAAGCTTTCTTT CASSLRSGGTEAFF
TRBJ1-6 TRBV5-5 . TRBD1 TGTGCCAGCAGCCCGACAGGGGCTAATTCACCCCTCCACTTT CASSPTGANSPLHF
TRBJ1-1 TRBV28 . . TGTGCCAGCAGCCCCTGGGCCCGACGGTACACTGAAGCTTTCTTT CASSPWARRYTEAFF
TRBJ2-7 TRBV5-5 . . TGTGCCAGCACCCCACAGAAGCCTGATCTCTACCCGGACTACGAGCAGTACTTC CASTPQKPDLYPDYEQYF
TRBJ1-2 TRBV4-3 . . TGCGCCAGCAGCCAAGACAGTTGGGGCTACACCTTC CASSQDSWGYTF